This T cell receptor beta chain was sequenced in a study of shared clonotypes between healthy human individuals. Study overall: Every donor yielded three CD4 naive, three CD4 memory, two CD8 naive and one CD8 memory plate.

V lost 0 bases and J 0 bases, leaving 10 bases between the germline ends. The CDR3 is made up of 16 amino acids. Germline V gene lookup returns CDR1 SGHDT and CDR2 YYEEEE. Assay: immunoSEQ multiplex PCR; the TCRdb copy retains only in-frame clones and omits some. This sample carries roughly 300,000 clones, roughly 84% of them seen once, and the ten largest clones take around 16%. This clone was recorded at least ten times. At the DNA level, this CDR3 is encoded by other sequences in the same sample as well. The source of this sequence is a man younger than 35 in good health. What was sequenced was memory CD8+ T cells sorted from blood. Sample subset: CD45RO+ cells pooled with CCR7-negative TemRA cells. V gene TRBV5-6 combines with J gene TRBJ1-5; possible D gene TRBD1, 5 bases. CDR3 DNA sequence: TGTGCCAGCAGCTTGGGCGGGGGGTATAGCAATCAGCCCCAGCATTTT. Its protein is CASSLGGGYSNQPQHF. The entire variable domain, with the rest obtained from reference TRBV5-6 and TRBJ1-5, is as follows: DAGVTQSPTHLIKTRGQQVTLRCSPKSGHDTVSWYQQALGQGPQFIFQYYEEEERQRGNFPDRFSGHQFPNYSSELNVNALLLGDSALYLCASSLGGGYSNQPQHFGDGTRLSIL.